This is a list of T cell receptor beta chains from one sample in a study of T cell repertoires in cytomegalovirus infection. TCRdb passed the reads through MiXCR, listing each CDR3 protein once. The repertoire consists of 450,000 to 550,000 distinct CDR3 sequences, with 15% to 20% occurring once and the leading ten covering 20% to 30%. The sequenced sample consisted of CD8+ T cells from PBMCs. The receptor source for this set is a human donor in good health (CMV status not recorded). Some clones in this sample may be carry-over from other donors' samples. Each CDR3 is given without its conserved first and last residue. The D gene is left open where the match is weak.

TRBV7-9	TRBD2	TRBJ2-3	ASSWLETSGMTDTQY
TRBV19	-	TRBJ2-1	ASSITGRSYNVQF
TRBV7-9	-	TRBJ1-6	ASSPWEAHNSPLH
TRBV13	TRBD2	TRBJ2-3	ASSERRGGTDTQY
TRBV6-2/TRBV6-3	-	TRBJ2-7	ASSYPPTSIYEQY
TRBV27	-	TRBJ1-1	ASSLRQASTEAF
TRBV28	TRBD1	TRBJ2-5	ASSLPRQGLKSLTQY
TRBV5-1	-	TRBJ1-4	ASSLEPTATEKLF
TRBV19	-	TRBJ2-2	ASSLRKGNTGELF
TRBV5-6	-	TRBJ2-7	ASSFSSQGTYEQY
TRBV4-1	-	TRBJ2-7	ASSQGLGTGVVNYEQY
TRBV7-9	TRBD1	TRBJ2-5	ASSMDRARETQY
TRBV19	-	TRBJ1-1	AIREGGGTEAF
TRBV27	-	TRBJ2-7	ASSLSRADEQY
TRBV12-5	-	TRBJ2-3	ASGHDTQY
TRBV12-5	-	TRBJ1-3	ASGLVVTIDSRLDSGNTIY
TRBV7-9	-	TRBJ1-1	ASSFTGNGTEAF
TRBV7-3	TRBD2	TRBJ2-1	ASSLGLAGGRWF
TRBV7-2	-	TRBJ2-2	ASSLGPVSNTGELF
TRBV3-1	-	TRBJ2-7	ASSTRDPLIQY
TRBV7-9	-	TRBJ2-2	ASSPRQTPNPGELF
TRBV5-4	-	TRBJ1-1	ASSTTAWGGGGFEAF
TRBV9	-	TRBJ2-1	ASSSGGGGLNEQF
TRBV7-9	TRBD1	TRBJ2-7	ASSSWTGTDEQY
TRBV5-6	-	TRBJ1-2	ASSARDGYGYT